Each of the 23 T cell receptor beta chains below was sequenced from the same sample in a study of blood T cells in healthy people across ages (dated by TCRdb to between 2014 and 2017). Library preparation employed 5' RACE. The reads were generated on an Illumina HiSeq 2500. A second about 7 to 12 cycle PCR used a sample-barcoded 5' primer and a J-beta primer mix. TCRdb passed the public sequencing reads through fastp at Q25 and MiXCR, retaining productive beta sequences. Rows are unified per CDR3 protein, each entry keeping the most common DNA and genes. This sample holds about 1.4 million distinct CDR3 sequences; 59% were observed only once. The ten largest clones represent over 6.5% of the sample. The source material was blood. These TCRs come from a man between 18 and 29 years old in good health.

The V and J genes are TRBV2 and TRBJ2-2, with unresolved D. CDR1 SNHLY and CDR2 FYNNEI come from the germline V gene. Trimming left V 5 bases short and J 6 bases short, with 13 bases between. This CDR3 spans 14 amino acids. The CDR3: CASSRSMTAGELFF. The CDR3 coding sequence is TGTGCCAGCAGTAGGTCCATGACGGCCGGGGAGCTGTTTTTT.

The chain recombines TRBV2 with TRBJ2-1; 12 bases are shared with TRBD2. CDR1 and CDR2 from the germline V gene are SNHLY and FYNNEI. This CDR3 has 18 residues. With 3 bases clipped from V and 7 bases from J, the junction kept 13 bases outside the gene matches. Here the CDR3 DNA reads TGTGCCAGCAGTGAGGGCTTGACTAGCGGGAGACTAGTGAATGAGCAGTTCTTC. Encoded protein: CASSEGLTSGRLVNEQFF.

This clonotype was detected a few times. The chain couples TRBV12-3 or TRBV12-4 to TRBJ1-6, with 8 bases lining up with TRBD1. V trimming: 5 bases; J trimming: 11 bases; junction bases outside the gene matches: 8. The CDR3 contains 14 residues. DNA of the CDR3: TGTGCCAGCAGTCAAAGGACAGGGCCGACACCCCTCCACTTT. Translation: CASSQRTGPTPLHF.

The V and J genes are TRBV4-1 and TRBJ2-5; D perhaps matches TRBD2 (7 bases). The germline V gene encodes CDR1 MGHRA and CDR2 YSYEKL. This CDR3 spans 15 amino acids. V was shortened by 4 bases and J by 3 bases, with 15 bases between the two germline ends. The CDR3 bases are TGCGCCAGCAGCCGCGAACGGGGGGCTGAAGAGACCCAGTACTTC. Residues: CASSRERGAEETQYF.

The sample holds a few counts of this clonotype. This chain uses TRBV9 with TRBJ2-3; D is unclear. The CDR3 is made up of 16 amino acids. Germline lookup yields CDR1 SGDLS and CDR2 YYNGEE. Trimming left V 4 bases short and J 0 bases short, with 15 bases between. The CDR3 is CASSPPTRASTDTQYF. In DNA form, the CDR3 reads TGTGCCAGCAGCCCACCGACACGAGCTAGCACAGATACGCAGTATTTT.

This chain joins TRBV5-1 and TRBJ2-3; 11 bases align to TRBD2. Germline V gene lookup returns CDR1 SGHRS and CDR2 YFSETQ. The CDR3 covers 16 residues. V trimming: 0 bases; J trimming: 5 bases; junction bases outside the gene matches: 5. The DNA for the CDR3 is TGCGCCAGCAGCTTGGCCGCTAGCGGGAGGAAAGATACGCAGTATTTT. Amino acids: CASSLAASGRKDTQYF.

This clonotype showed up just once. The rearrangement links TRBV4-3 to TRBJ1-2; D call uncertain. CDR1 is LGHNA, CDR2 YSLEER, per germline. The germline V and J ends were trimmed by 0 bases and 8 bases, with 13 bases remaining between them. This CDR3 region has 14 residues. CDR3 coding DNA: TGCGCCAGCAGCCAAGATTCGTCGGGGTGGGGCTACACCTTC. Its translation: CASSQDSSGWGYTF.

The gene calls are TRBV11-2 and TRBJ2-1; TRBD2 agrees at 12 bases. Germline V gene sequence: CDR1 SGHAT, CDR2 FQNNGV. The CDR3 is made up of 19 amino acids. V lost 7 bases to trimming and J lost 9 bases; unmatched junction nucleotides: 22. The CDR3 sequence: CASNLNDWALAGGTGEQFF. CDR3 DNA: TGTGCCAGCAACCTTAACGATTGGGCACTAGCGGGAGGCACGGGTGAGCAGTTCTTC.

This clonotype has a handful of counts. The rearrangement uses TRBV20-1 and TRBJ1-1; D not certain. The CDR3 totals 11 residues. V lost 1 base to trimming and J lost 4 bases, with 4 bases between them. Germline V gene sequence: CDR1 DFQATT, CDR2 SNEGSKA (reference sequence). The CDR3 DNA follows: TGCAGTGCTAGAGTCAGCACTGAAGCTTTCTTT. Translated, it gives CSARVSTEAFF.

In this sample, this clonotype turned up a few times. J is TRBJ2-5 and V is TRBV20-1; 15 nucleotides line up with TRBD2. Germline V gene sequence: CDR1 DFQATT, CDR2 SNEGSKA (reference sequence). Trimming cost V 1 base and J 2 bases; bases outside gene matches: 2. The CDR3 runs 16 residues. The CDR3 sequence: CSARGGLAGGQETQYF. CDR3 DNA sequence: TGCAGTGCTAGAGGGGGACTAGCGGGGGGTCAAGAGACCCAGTACTTC.

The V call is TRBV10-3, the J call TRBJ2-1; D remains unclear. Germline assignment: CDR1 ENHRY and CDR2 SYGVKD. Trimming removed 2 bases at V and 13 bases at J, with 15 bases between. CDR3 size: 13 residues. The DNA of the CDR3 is TGTGCCATCAGTGAGGAGTTCGCAGAGACCCAGTTCTTC. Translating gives CAISEEFAETQFF.

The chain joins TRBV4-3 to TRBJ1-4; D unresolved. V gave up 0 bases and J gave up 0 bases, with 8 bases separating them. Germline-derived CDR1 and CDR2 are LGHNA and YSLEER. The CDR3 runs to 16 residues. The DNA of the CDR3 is TGCGCCAGCAGCCAAGACTACCGGACAACTAATGAAAAACTGTTTTTT. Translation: CASSQDYRTTNEKLFF.

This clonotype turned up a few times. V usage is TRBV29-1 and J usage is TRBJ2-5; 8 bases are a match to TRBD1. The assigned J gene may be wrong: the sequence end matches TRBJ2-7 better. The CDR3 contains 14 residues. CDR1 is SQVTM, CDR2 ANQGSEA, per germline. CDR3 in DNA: TGCAGCGTTGTTTGGACAGGGATTTCCTACGAGCAGTACTTC. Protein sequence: CSVVWTGISYEQYF.

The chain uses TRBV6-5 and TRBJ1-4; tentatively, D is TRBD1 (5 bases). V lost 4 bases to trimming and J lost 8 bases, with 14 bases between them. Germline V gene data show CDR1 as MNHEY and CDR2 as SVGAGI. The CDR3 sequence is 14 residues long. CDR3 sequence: CASSLLGRGEKLFF. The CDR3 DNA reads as TGTGCCAGCAGTTTGCTAGGGCGGGGGGAAAAACTGTTTTTT.

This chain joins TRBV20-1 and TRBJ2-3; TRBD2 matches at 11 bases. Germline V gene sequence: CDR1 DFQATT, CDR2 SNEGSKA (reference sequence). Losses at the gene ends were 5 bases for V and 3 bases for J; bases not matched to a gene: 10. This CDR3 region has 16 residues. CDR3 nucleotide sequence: TGCAGTGCTGACACGATTAGCGGGGGGGCGACAGATACGCAGTATTTT. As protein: CSADTISGGATDTQYF.

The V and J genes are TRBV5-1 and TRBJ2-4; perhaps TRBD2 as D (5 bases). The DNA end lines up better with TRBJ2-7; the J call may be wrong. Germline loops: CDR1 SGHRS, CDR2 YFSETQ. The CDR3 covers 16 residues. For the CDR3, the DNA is TGCGCCAGCAGTTCGGAAAAAAGCGGAGGCGGCTACGAGCAGTACTTC. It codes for CASSSEKSGGGYEQYF.

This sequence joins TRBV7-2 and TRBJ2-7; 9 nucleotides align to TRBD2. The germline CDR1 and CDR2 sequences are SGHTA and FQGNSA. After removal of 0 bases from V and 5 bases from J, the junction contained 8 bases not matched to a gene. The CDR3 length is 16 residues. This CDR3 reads CASSLAGGLAGDEQYF. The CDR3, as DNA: TGTGCCAGCAGCTTAGCGGGGGGACTAGCTGGCGACGAGCAGTACTTC.

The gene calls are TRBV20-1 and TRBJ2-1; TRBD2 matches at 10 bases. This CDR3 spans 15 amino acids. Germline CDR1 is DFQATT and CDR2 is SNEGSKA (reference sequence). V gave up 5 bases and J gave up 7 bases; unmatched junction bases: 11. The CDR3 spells CSARILAGASNEQFF. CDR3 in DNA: TGCAGTGCTCGGATTCTAGCGGGGGCCTCTAATGAGCAGTTCTTC.

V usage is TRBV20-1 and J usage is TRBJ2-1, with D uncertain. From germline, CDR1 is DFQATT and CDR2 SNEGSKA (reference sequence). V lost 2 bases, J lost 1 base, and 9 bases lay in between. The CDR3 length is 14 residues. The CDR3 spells CSARPLGSYNEQFF. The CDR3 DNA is TGCAGTGCTAGACCTCTCGGGTCCTACAATGAGCAGTTCTTC.

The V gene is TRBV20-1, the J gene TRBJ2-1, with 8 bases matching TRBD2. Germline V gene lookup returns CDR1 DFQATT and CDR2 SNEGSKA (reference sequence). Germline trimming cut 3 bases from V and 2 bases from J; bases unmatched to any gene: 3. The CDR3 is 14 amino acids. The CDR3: CSASWRGAYNEQFF. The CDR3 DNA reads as TGCAGTGCTAGTTGGCGGGGGGCCTACAATGAGCAGTTCTTC.

The DNA for the CDR3 is TGTGCCAGCGGAGGGATGGGCTATGGCTACACCTTC. It specifies CASGGMGYGYTF. The chain couples TRBV7-9 to TRBJ1-2; D unresolved. Per the germline V gene, CDR1 is SEHNR and CDR2 is FQNEAQ (reference sequence). V lost 8 bases to trimming and J lost 4 bases, with 11 bases between them. The CDR3 runs to 12 residues.

CDR3 sequence (DNA): TGTGCCAGCGGCCTAGCGGTCTACAATGAGCAGTTCTTC. It encodes CASGLAVYNEQFF. V usage is TRBV7-2 and J usage is TRBJ2-1; TRBD2 aligns across 7 bases. Trimming removed 8 bases from V and 3 bases from J; junction bases left unmatched: 4. CDR1 and CDR2 (germline): SGHTA, FQGNSA. This CDR3 spans 13 amino acids.

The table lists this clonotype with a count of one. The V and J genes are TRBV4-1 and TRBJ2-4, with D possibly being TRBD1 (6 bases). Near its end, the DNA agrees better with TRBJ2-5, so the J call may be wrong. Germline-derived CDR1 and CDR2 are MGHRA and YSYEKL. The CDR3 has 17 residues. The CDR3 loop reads CASSQDSPQGNQETQYF. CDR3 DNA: TGCGCCAGCAGCCAGGACTCACCTCAGGGGAACCAAGAGACCCAGTACTTC.